One and the same sample provided the 9 T cell receptor beta chains below, sequenced in a study of T-cell reconstitution after alpha-beta-depleted transplantation in children. Preparing the TCRbeta library involved the use of unique molecular identifiers. TCRdb fed the PCR reads into MiXCR, producing one record per CDR3 protein. Of roughly 100,000 distinct CDR3 sequences in the sample, about 6% are singletons; the top ten hold 6.1%. Sequenced material: PBMCs, mostly from graft donor cells, taken 60 days after TCRalphabeta/CD19-depleted stem cell transplant. The receptors come from a female patient between 2 and 15 years old who had a stem cell transplant for Fanconi anemia, so the T cells may come from the graft donor.

The chain is built from TRBV28 and TRBJ2-3; 9 bases match TRBD2. CDR1 and CDR2 from the germline V gene are MDHEN and SYDVKM. This CDR3 spans 16 amino acids. V was clipped by 2 bases and J by 2 bases; unmatched bases: 5. CDR3 coding DNA: TGTGCCAGCAGTTTACGCGCGGGGGGGGTCACAGATACGCAGTATTTT. Its translation is CASSLRAGGVTDTQYF.

The chain links TRBV29-1 to TRBJ2-7; 7 bases line up with TRBD2. CDR1 and CDR2 from the germline V gene are SQVTM and ANQGSEA. CDR3 length: 13 residues. V gave up 4 bases and J gave up 2 bases; unmatched junction bases: 5. The CDR3 protein is CSVGGSATYEQYF. The CDR3 DNA is TGCAGCGTTGGCGGGAGCGCCACCTACGAGCAGTACTTC.

This clonotype has a handful of counts. This chain connects TRBV29-1 to TRBJ1-2; D is perhaps TRBD1 (6 bases). Germline assignment: CDR1 SQVTM and CDR2 ANQGSEA. With 7 bases removed from V and 4 bases from J, the gap between germline ends came to 19 bases. CDR3 length: 14 amino acids. The CDR3 DNA is TGCAGCGCCTCACAGGGCCACAGACTCTATGGCTACACCTTC. Protein product: CSASQGHRLYGYTF.

This clonotype was counted many times. The gene calls are TRBV24-1 and TRBJ2-7; D is ambiguous. This CDR3 comprises 12 residues. Germline-derived CDR1 and CDR2 are KGHDR and SFDVKD. Trimming cost V 7 bases and J 3 bases, with 9 bases left between them. This chain's CDR3 is CATSHVGYEQYF. The CDR3 bases are TGTGCCACCAGCCACGTGGGCTACGAGCAGTACTTC.

This clonotype occurred a few times. The chain is built from TRBV5-1 and TRBJ2-1, with 14 bases identical to TRBD2. CDR3 length: 23 amino acids. CDR1 is SGHRS, CDR2 YFSETQ, per germline. V gave up 4 bases and J gave up 4 bases; unmatched junction bases: 25. Here the CDR3 DNA reads TGCGCCAGCAGCCGAGGGACAGCGGTGCCGGAACCGGGACTAGCGGGAGCGTACAATGAGCAGTTCTTC. Translation gives CASSRGTAVPEPGLAGAYNEQFF. The whole variable domain, filled in from reference TRBV5-1 and TRBJ2-1, reads KAGVTQTPRYLIKTRGQQVTLSCSPISGHRSVSWYQQTPGQGLQFLFEYFSETQRNKGNFPGRFSGRQFSNSRSEMNVSTLELGDSALYLCASSRGTAVPEPGLAGAYNEQFFGPGTRLTVL.

This clonotype came up many times. For the CDR3, the DNA is TGTGCCATCAGTGAGTCTGGACTAGCGGGGTCGTCTAGCACAGATACGCAGTATTTT. This encodes CAISESGLAGSSSTDTQYF. The chain carries TRBV10-3 and TRBJ2-3, with 12 positions matching TRBD2. V was clipped by 0 bases and J by 0 bases; unmatched bases: 7. The length of the CDR3 is 19 residues. The germline gives CDR1 ENHRY, CDR2 SYGVKD.

The V and J genes are TRBV5-6 and TRBJ1-1, with D possibly being TRBD1 (5 bases). CDR3 length: 14 amino acids. The germline CDR1 and CDR2 sequences are SGHDT and YYEEEE. V lost 0 bases to trimming and J lost 4 bases, with 10 bases between them. The CDR3 is CASSLAGRVTEAFF. The CDR3 DNA sequence: TGTGCCAGCAGCTTGGCGGGCAGGGTCACTGAAGCTTTCTTT.

This clonotype was recorded many times. The chain combines TRBV20-1 with TRBJ2-2, with D uncertain. The CDR3 runs to 10 residues. Trimming removed 6 bases from V and 6 bases from J, with 5 bases in between. CDR1 DFQATT and CDR2 SNEGSKA come from the germline V gene (reference sequence). CDR3 coding DNA: TGCAGTGCCCGGGCCGGGGAGCTGTTTTTT. This sequence encodes CSARAGELFF.

This clonotype was seen ten or more times. A read error may produce the germline difference seen at one junction end. The V gene is TRBV20-1, the J gene TRBJ2-1; perhaps TRBD1 as D (6 bases). The CDR3 is 13 amino acids. Germline CDR1 DFQATT, CDR2 SNEGSKA (reference sequence). The CDR3 loop is CSADRTSHNEQFF. CDR3 DNA sequence: TGCAGTGCAGACAGGACCTCCCACAATGAGCAGTTCTTC.